The clone carrying this TCR beta chain has a count of ten or more. Germline V gene data show CDR1 as DFQATT and CDR2 as SNEGSKA (reference sequence). V was pared by 6 bases and J by 1 base, with 7 bases of the junction left unmatched. The CDR3 covers 15 residues. TCRdb fed the 5' RACE reads into MiXCR, producing one record per CDR3 protein. Here the sample spans about 330,000 distinct CDR3 sequences, roughly 4.3% being singletons. This sample was included in a study of T cells after yellow fever vaccination. The sequencing used PBMCs, collected 5 days after the yellow fever booster vaccination. The receptor was isolated from a young man who received the YFV17D yellow fever vaccine. The chain has TRBV20-1 and TRBJ2-5, with 11 bases that match TRBD2. This CDR3 reads CSAVLAGGSQETQYF. CDR3 in DNA: TGCAGTGCGGTGCTAGCGGGGGGCTCCCAAGAGACCCAGTACTTC.